What follows are 10 T cell receptor beta chains derived from one specimen sequenced in a study of long-term antiretroviral therapy in people with HIV (dated by TCRdb to 2022 to 2024). Sequencing of the TRB variable region was done with the immunoSEQ hsTCRB v3.0 assay at survey level resolution. TCRdb holds this immuneACCESS table with in-frame rearrangements only. Some clones are missing; in checked studies, unresolved V genes explain under half, and the rest has no known cause. The sample has tens of thousands of clones on record, 82% of them singletons. Under 15% of the sample comes from the top ten. Sequenced here: unsorted PBMCs, sampled 0.3 years after starting antiretroviral therapy. The receptors come from a man aged 18 to 30 with HIV.

V gene TRBV7-2 combines with J gene TRBJ2-2, with TRBD2 matching over 13 bases. The CDR3 is 16 amino acids. Germline-derived CDR1 and CDR2 are SGHTA and FQGNSA. V shed 5 bases, J shed 7 bases, and the junction held 7 bases outside the gene matches. CDR3: CASSLLAGGPSGELFF. The CDR3 DNA is TGTGCCAGCAGCCTACTAGCGGGAGGGCCAAGCGGGGAGCTGTTTTTT.

The rearrangement uses TRBV30 and TRBJ1-1; tentative D call: TRBD1 (6 bases). The CDR3 spans 16 residues. Germline-derived CDR1 and CDR2 are GTSNPN and SVGIG (reference sequence). Trimming removed 3 bases at V and 1 base at J, with 18 bases between. Here the CDR3 reads CAWSPLGGASNTEAFF. In nucleotides, the CDR3 is TGTGCCTGGAGCCCCCTGGGGGGGGCCTCGAACACTGAAGCTTTCTTT.

This sequence joins TRBV27 and TRBJ2-7; 7 nucleotides line up with TRBD1. This CDR3 spans 14 amino acids. Germline lookup yields CDR1 MNHEY and CDR2 SMNVEV (reference sequence). Unmatched junction bases numbered 5, after V lost 5 bases and J lost 1 base. In DNA, the CDR3 is TGTGCCAGCAGTGTGGGACAGTCTTCCTACGAGCAGTACTTC. Protein sequence: CASSVGQSSYEQYF.

The rearrangement links TRBV9 to TRBJ1-3, with a tentative D call TRBD1 (5 bases). There are 15 residues in the CDR3. Trimming removed 3 bases at V and 4 bases at J, with 14 bases between. Germline V gene lookup returns CDR1 SGDLS and CDR2 YYNGEE. The CDR3 protein is CASSARPGSGNTIYF. The CDR3 DNA sequence: TGTGCCAGCAGCGCCCGCCCAGGGTCCGGAAACACCATATATTTT.

J is TRBJ2-1 and V is TRBV29-1; D remains unclear. The CDR3 covers 13 residues. Germline loops: CDR1 SQVTM, CDR2 ANQGSEA. The V end lost 7 bases, the J end lost 4 bases, and 14 bases lay between the germline ends. CDR3 region: CSAAGDLYNEQFF. The CDR3 DNA reads as TGCAGCGCCGCCGGCGACCTATACAATGAGCAGTTCTTC.

The sample holds a few counts of this clone. V and J are TRBV27 and TRBJ2-7; a weak D match, TRBD1 (6 bases). Germline CDR1 MNHEY, CDR2 SMNVEV (reference sequence). V was clipped by 4 bases and J by 3 bases, with 19 bases between them. CDR3 length equals 16 residues. The chain's CDR3 is CASSSTFGVQGYEQYF. The CDR3 DNA sequence: TGTGCCAGCAGTTCCACCTTCGGGGTACAGGGCTACGAGCAGTACTTC.

About this clone itself: The junction does not match germline at one end; this may be a read error. The chain joins TRBV7-7 to TRBJ2-3, with 14 bases fitting TRBD2. CDR1 and CDR2 (germline): SSHAT, FNYEAQ (reference sequence). The CDR3 sequence is 15 residues long. CDR3 coding DNA: TGTGCTAGCAGCACCGGGACTAGCGGGGGAAATACGCAGTATTTT. It specifies CASSTGTSGGNTQYF.

This clone has more than one count but fewer than ten. The genes are TRBV4-1 and TRBJ1-2; D ambiguous. Trimming shortened V by 0 bases and J by 8 bases, and 7 bases separated the two germline ends. Looked up from germline, CDR1 is MGHRA and CDR2 is YSYEKL. The CDR3 loop spans 12 amino acids. The CDR3 protein is CASSQDAEGYTF. The CDR3 DNA reads as TGCGCCAGCAGCCAAGACGCGGAAGGCTACACCTTC.

In this sample, this clone turned up a few times. Other DNA sequences within the sample encode an identical CDR3. This chain uses TRBV6-5 with TRBJ2-7, with D perhaps matching TRBD2 (5 bases). Looked up from germline, CDR1 is MNHEY and CDR2 is SVGAGI. V shed 0 bases and J shed 4 bases, with 7 bases lying between them. The CDR3 sequence is 13 residues long. The CDR3 loop is CASSYSRGYEQYF. Here the CDR3 DNA reads TGTGCCAGCAGTTACTCGCGAGGGTACGAGCAGTACTTC.

The CDR3 loop is CASSPDRGMRNTIYF. The CDR3 DNA is TGTGCCAGCAGCCCTGACAGGGGAATGAGAAACACCATATATTTT. V usage is TRBV5-6 and J usage is TRBJ1-3, with TRBD1 matching 8 bases. CDR3 length equals 15 residues. The trim removed 4 bases at V and 5 bases at J, leaving 8 bases unmatched. CDR1 is SGHDT and CDR2 is YYEEEE in the germline V gene.